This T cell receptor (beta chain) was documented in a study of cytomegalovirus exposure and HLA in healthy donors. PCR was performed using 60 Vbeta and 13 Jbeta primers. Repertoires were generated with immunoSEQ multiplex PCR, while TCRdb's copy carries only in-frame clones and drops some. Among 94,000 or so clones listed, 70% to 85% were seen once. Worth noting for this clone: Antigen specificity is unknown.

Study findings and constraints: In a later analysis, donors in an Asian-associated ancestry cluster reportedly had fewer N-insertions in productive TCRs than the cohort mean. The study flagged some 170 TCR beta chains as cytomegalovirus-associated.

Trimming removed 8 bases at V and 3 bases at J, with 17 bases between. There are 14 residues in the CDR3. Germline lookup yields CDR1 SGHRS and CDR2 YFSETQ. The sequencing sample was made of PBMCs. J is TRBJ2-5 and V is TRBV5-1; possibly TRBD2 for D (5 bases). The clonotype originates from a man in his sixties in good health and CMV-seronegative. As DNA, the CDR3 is TGCGCCAGGCCCCCCGCGGCGAGGGAAGAGACCCAGTACTTC. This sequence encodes CARPPAAREETQYF. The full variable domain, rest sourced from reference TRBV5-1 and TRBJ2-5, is KAGVTQTPRYLIKTRGQQVTLSCSPISGHRSVSWYQQTPGQGLQFLFEYFSETQRNKGNFPGRFSGRQFSNSRSEMNVSTLELGDSALYLCARPPAAREETQYFGPGTRLLVL.